This entry features one T cell receptor beta chain sequence. Its antigen is unknown. Replicate PCRs for sorted subsets used 200 ng DNA; this equaled tens of thousands of T cell genomes. Profiling relied on immunoSEQ multiplex PCR, and the TCRdb table lists in-frame clones only, not all of them. The sample has approximately 2.5 million clones, approximately 90% seen once. The data originate from a study of shared clonotypes between healthy human individuals. Overall study results and limits: Rarefaction exposed incomplete sorted-subset sequencing despite large depth.

V was trimmed by 2 bases and J by 3 bases, leaving 8 bases between them. This CDR3 has 13 amino acids. Germline CDR1 and CDR2: MNHNY and SVGAGI (reference sequence). The chain is built from TRBV6-6 and TRBJ2-7; D is uncertain. The sequencing sample was made of naive CD4+ T cells sorted from blood. Noted subset: CD45RA+ positively selected. The clonotype comes from a man aged 18 to 35 in good health. CDR3 region: CASSYATIYEQYF. As DNA, the CDR3 is TGTGCCAGCAGTTACGCTACCATCTACGAGCAGTACTTC.